These T cell receptor beta chains were read from a single sample in a study of lymphopenia after photon versus proton radiotherapy. Profiling relied on immunoSEQ multiplex PCR, and the TCRdb table lists in-frame clones only, not all of them. The sample lists roughly 45,000 clones, 65% to 90% seen once, with 2% to 2.5% in the top ten. The sequencing used peripheral blood, collected from a patient treated with photon-based radiotherapy. These receptors came from a man aged 40-55 years with gastric cancer. Both conserved end residues are part of each CDR3. Fields, in order: V gene, J gene, clone size, D gene, CDR3 protein, CDR3 DNA. The D gene is left open where the match is weak. A clone size is listed for some rows: how often the clone was seen (once, few, many), or a class if it is expanded.

TRBV5-1	TRBJ1-1	.	.	CASTLGDTEAFF	TGCGCCAGCACCTTGGGGGACACTGAAGCTTTCTTT
TRBV5-1	TRBJ1-2	.	.	CASRSLDYGYTF	TGCGCCAGCAGATCTCTTGACTATGGCTACACCTTC
TRBV18	TRBJ2-3	few	.	CASSPPTGPGPDTQYF	TGTGCCAGCTCACCACCGACGGGCCCGGGTCCAGATACGCAGTATTTT
TRBV7-9	TRBJ1-4	few	.	CASSPDATNEKLFF	TGTGCCAGCAGCCCAGATGCAACTAATGAAAAACTGTTTTTT
TRBV7-2	TRBJ1-2	.	.	CASSDQDILGYTF	TGTGCCAGCAGCGACCAGGACATCTTAGGCTACACCTTC
TRBV19	TRBJ2-7	few	TRBD1	CASSMGQGYEQYF	TGTGCCAGTAGTATGGGACAGGGCTACGAGCAGTACTTC
TRBV6-5	TRBJ2-1	.	.	CASRYAGYNEQFF	TGTGCCAGCAGGTACGCAGGCTACAATGAGCAGTTCTTC
TRBV4-1	TRBJ1-1	.	.	CASSQVGSSNTEAFF	TGCGCCAGCAGCCAAGTCGGCAGCTCGAACACTGAAGCTTTCTTT
TRBV11-3	TRBJ2-7	few	TRBD1	CASSPTGDFEQYF	TGTGCCAGCAGCCCGACAGGGGATTTCGAGCAGTACTTC
TRBV6-5	TRBJ2-7	.	TRBD2	CASRPGLAGGYEQYF	TGTGCCAGCAGGCCGGGACTAGCGGGGGGCTACGAGCAGTACTTC
TRBV7-9	TRBJ2-5	.	TRBD2	CASSLGTSGGQETQYF	TGTGCCAGCAGCTTAGGGACTAGCGGGGGCCAAGAGACCCAGTACTTC
TRBV29-1	TRBJ1-1	.	TRBD1	CSAPRGFDRGSTEAFF	TGCAGCGCCCCTAGGGGGTTTGACAGGGGTAGCACTGAAGCTTTCTTT
TRBV4-3	TRBJ1-2	.	.	CASSQDGYNYGYTF	TGCGCCAGCAGCCAAGATGGATATAACTATGGCTACACCTTC
TRBV12-5	TRBJ2-1	.	TRBD2	CASGPGLAGGRSEQFF	TGTGCTAGTGGGCCGGGACTAGCGGGGGGGCGAAGTGAGCAGTTCTTC
TRBV2	TRBJ2-5	once	TRBD2	CASKVAGEETQYF	TGTGCCAGCAAGGTAGCGGGGGAAGAGACCCAGTACTTC
TRBV7-8	TRBJ2-7	few	TRBD2	CASSSGGVAGRTYEQYF	TGTGCCAGCAGCTCCGGCGGGGTAGCGGGGCGAACCTACGAGCAGTACTTC